This T cell receptor (beta chain) was captured in a study of T cell clones after liver transplantation. Study information: Immunosuppression withdrawal was tried within 2 years after liver transplantation in this trial.

Profiled with immunoSEQ multiplex PCR; TCRdb holds only in-frame clones, not every one. This table holds about 85,000 clones, roughly four fifths found once. This CDR3 is 12 amino acids long. Germline V lookup: CDR1 SQVTM, CDR2 ANQGSEA. The specimen comprised CD4+ T cells from blood, sampled roughly 3.5 years after liver transplant. The gene calls are TRBV29-1 and TRBJ1-5; no clear D gene. This TCR derives from a human patient who received a liver transplant. Some T cells here may be from the graft donor. The CDR3 reads CSILWGNQPQHF. Written as DNA, the CDR3 is TGCAGTATTCTATGGGGCAATCAGCCCCAGCATTTT.